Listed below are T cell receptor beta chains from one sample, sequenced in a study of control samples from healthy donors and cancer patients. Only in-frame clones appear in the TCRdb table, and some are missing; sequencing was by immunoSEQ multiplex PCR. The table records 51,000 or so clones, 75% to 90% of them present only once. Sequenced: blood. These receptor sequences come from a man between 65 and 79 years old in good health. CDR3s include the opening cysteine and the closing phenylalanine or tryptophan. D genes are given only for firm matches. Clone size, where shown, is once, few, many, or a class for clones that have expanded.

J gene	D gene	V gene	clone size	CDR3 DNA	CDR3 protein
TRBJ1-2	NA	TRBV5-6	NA	TGTGCCAGCAGCTTCGGACGACTCCTTAACTATGGCTACACCTTC	CASSFGRLLNYGYTF
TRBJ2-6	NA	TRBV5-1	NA	TGCGCCAGCAGCGTCCTACAGGGTCCCGGGGCCAACGTCCTGACTTTC	CASSVLQGPGANVLTF
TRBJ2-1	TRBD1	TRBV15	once	TGTGCCACCAGCAGAGTCAAGGGGGCGCAGTTCTTC	CATSRVKGAQFF
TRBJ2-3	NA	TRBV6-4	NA	TGTGCCAGCAGCTACTCTAGCACAGATACGCAGTATTTT	CASSYSSTDTQYF
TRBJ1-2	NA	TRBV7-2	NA	TGTGCCAGCAGCTTTAGGGGTGCGACAGGCTACACCTTC	CASSFRGATGYTF
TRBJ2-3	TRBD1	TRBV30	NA	TGTGCCTGGAATCTAGGGGGCTCCACAGATACGCAGTATTTT	CAWNLGGSTDTQYF
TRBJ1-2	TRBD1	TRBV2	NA	TGTGCCAGCAGTTCGACAGGGAACTATGGCTACACCTTC	CASSSTGNYGYTF
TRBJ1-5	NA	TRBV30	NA	TGTGCCTGGAGTGGACAGGAGAATCAGCCCCAGCATTTT	CAWSGQENQPQHF
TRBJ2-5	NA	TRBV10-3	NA	TGTGCCATCAGGGGCCAAAGCCAAGAGACCCAGTACTTC	CAIRGQSQETQYF
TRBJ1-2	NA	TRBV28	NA	TGTGCCAGCAGTGAGACAGGCCCTAACTATGGCTACACCTTC	CASSETGPNYGYTF
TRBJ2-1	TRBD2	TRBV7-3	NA	TGTGCCAGCAGCTCGGGACTAGCGGGAGAGGGGCAAATGGGCAATGAGCAGTTCTTC	CASSSGLAGEGQMGNEQFF
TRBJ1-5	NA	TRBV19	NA	TGTGCCAGTAGTACCGGAGGGGGGCAGGATCAGCCCCAGCATTTT	CASSTGGGQDQPQHF
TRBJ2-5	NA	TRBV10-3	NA	TGTGCCATCAGTGGGTATGGACTCGGGGTAGGGACCCAGTACTTC	CAISGYGLGVGTQYF
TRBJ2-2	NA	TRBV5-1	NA	TGCGCCAGCAGCTTGGATAACCCCGACACCGGGGAGCTGTTTTTT	CASSLDNPDTGELFF
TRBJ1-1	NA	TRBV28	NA	TGTGCCAGCAGTTTATTGGGGCAGGGTATGAACACTGAAGCTTTCTTT	CASSLLGQGMNTEAFF
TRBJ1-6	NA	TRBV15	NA	TGTGCCACCAGCAGAGGAGGCAGGGAGAATTCACCCCTCCACTTT	CATSRGGRENSPLHF
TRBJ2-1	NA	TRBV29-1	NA	TGCAGCGTTCAAGTAAAGGAGCAGTTCTTC	CSVQVKEQFF
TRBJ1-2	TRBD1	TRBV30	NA	TGTGCCTGGAGTCCCCGAGCCTCCAGGGGGGTAAATGGCTACACCTTC	CAWSPRASRGVNGYTF
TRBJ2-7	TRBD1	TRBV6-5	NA	TGTGCCAGCAGCACAACCGGGACAGCTTACGAGCAGTACTTC	CASSTTGTAYEQYF
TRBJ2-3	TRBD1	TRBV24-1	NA	TGTGCCACCAGTGAGGAAACCAGGGGGCTGGGAGATACGCAGTATTTT	CATSEETRGLGDTQYF
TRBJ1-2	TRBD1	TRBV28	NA	TGTGCCAGCAGCCCTGCAGGGGGCCCCTATGGCTACACCTTC	CASSPAGGPYGYTF
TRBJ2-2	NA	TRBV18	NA	TGTGCCAGCTCACCATCAGCGCCGGGGGTCACCGGGGAGCTGTTTTTT	CASSPSAPGVTGELFF
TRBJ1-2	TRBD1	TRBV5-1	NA	TGCGCCAGCAGCTTGGCTCGGACAGGGTCTGGATTAGGTGGCTACACCTTC	CASSLARTGSGLGGYTF
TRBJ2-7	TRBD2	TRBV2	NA	TGTGCCAGCAGTCTGATAGCGGGAGGCAGGTACGAGCAGTACTTC	CASSLIAGGRYEQYF
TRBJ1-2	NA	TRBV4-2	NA	TGTGCCAGCAGCCTCGAGAGGGGGGACTATGGCTACACCTTC	CASSLERGDYGYTF